This T cell receptor beta chain was captured in a study of cytomegalovirus exposure and HLA in healthy donors. Whole-study context: An early release of data contained about 85 million unique TCRs, which came from HLA-typed donors. Broader study findings: Later on, a genetic analysis was performed. It linked a missense variant in DCLRE1C with V- and J-gene trimming of TCR beta. Later work found most CMV-associated TCR beta chains apparently HLA-restricted.

Regarding this clone: The antigen is not known.

CDR3 length: 16 residues. Germline V gives CDR1 MRHNA, CDR2 SNTAGT. The J segment lost 7 bases and the V segment lost 3 bases, leaving 11 bases of the junction unmatched. Vbeta (60) and Jbeta (13) primers were used in the PCR. Original handling: About 10 million of about 80 million unique TCR beta chains were shared, per a later count. The method was immunoSEQ multiplex PCR; TCRdb's version includes in-frame clones alone and lacks a portion of them. The DNA gave D and trimming, while V, J and clone size come from that table. Altogether 110,000 to 150,000 clones are present, roughly 84% being singletons, with the ten largest covering 2% to 2.5%.

This receptor was taken from a boy younger than 10 in good health and CMV-seronegative. Sequenced material: PBMCs. This sequence joins TRBV6-4 and TRBJ2-1; 8 bases match TRBD1. The CDR3 nucleotides are TGTGCCAGCAGTGAGCAGGGACAGGTCAAAACAAATGAGCAGTTCTTC. Amino acids: CASSEQGQVKTNEQFF.